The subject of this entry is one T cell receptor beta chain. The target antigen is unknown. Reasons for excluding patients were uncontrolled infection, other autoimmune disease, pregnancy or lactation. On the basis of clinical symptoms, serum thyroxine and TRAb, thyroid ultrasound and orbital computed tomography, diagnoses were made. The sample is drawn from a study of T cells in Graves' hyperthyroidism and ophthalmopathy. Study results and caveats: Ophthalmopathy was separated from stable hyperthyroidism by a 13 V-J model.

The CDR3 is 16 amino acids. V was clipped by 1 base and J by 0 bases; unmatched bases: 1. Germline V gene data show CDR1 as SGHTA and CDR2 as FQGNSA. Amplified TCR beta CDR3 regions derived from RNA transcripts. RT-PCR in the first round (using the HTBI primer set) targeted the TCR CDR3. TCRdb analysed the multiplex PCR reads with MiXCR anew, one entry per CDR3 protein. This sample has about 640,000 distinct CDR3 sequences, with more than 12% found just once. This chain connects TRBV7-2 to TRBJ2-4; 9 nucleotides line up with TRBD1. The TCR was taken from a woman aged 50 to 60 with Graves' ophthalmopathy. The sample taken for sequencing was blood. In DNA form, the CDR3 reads TGTGCCAGCAGCTTAGGGACAGGGGTAGCCAAAAACATTCAGTACTTC. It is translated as CASSLGTGVAKNIQYF.